Detailed here is one T cell receptor beta chain. The V and J ends lost 3 bases and 0 bases respectively, with 15 bases between them. The CDR3 contains 17 residues. From germline, CDR1 is SGHTA and CDR2 FQGTGA. The entry originates in a study of blood T cell repertoires in COVID-19. The overall study: From the United States, Italy and Spain came samples of acute and convalescent COVID-19. T cells, B-cell-depleted T cells, or PBMCs supplied cDNA or gDNA.

Per the original methods: How many nucleated cells were present was estimated from reference gene primer amplification. The repertoire was sequenced with immunoSEQ multiplex PCR; TCRdb's copy has only in-frame clones and lacks some. V and J calls and clone size are those listed in that table; D and trimming were worked out from the DNA. The sample carries 250,000 or so clones, approximately 90% recorded once. The study counted Cohort 3 donors as recovered given two negative PCRs, clearance, or symptom resolution. The TCR sequence derives from a man in his thirties or forties who had recovered from COVID-19. The chain employs TRBV7-3 and TRBJ2-1, with D perhaps TRBD2 (7 bases). Sequencing was done on a sample of PBMCs or T cells enriched from blood (not recorded which). CDR3 nucleotide sequence: TGTGCCAGCAGCTTGGTGGTCGGGGGGCGCTCCTACAATGAGCAGTTCTTC. Translating it yields CASSLVVGGRSYNEQFF. Based on the CDR3 plus reference TRBV7-3 and TRBJ2-1, the full variable domain is GAGVSQTPSNKVTEKGKYVELRCDPISGHTALYWYRQSLGQGPEFLIYFQGTGAADDSGLPNDRFFAVRPEGSVSTLKIQRTERGDSAVYLCASSLVVGGRSYNEQFFGPGTRLTVL.